What follows describes a single T cell receptor beta chain. Its recognized antigen is unknown. Base quality data are lacking; no much larger clone is found one base away. The intended sense of this specimen's time point label: week 47, end of study. Each vaccine dose was 300 ug of a 20-mer mutant IDH1 peptide in Montanide, given subcutaneously with topical imiquimod. Eight vaccinations were administered to patients in weeks 1, 3, 5, 7, 11, 15, 19 and 23, corresponding to visits V03 through V10. The donors had newly diagnosed IDH1-mutant astrocytomas of WHO grade 3 or 4 that showed loss of nuclear ATRX. The samples were drawn from NOA16, a multicentre, single-arm, open-label phase I trial in Germany that tested a mutant IDH1 peptide vaccine in humans for the first time. Genomic DNA for TCRB sequencing was extracted from EDTA blood using the DNeasy Blood and Tissue Kit. This entry is derived from a study of a mutant IDH1 vaccine in newly diagnosed glioma listed by TCRdb under 2021. Notes on the research overall: In the chemotherapy-containing groups, vaccination started alongside temozolomide cycles, whereas in patients who had radiotherapy alone it started 4-6 weeks after radiotherapy. Six visits were used for peripheral blood collection: V03 (baseline), V05, V07, V10, V12 and V13. Of the approximately 35 treated patients, 62.5% were male and approximately 40% were female, and a mean age of approximately 40 years was recorded. The week-35 safety follow-up took place at visit V12, and the week-47 end of study took place at visit V13. Before enrollment, patients had received standard therapy of radiotherapy alone, temozolomide alone, or radiochemotherapy with temozolomide; most received the combination. Longitudinal TCRB deep sequencing was done for fewer than 30 treated patients, wherever samples were available for exploratory analyses. Beyond this particular receptor, the publication reports: Pseudoprogression seemed to be unrelated to changes in the top peripheral T cell clonotypes found by TCRB sequencing. According to the authors, sample limitations meant that analyses of patient blood samples could not be reproduced. Selection of PBMC samples for TCRB deep sequencing was based on availability. Vaccine-induced immune responses across multiple MHC alleles were detected in roughly 94% of patients.

The library came from the immunoSEQ multiplex PCR assay. Following the manufacturer's protocol, the hsTCRB Kit was used to amplify rearranged TCR beta chain sequences. An Illumina MiSeq was used to sequence the TCRB libraries. Processing in the source paper ran as follows. Demultiplexing, trimming and gene mapping were performed with the kit vendor's proprietary platform. Entries here come from immuneACCESS through TCRdb and include only in-frame sequences with V and J called. Some clones fail to appear in such tables; in the studies checked, an unresolved V gene covers under half of the shortfall, and the cause of the remainder is unknown. V, J and clone size were drawn from that table, and D and trimming were deduced from the DNA. The sample data list about 60,000 clones, and roughly four fifths of these were observed just once. Roughly 3.2% of the sample is taken by the ten largest. Material: PBMCs, obtained from a glioma patient whose treatment included an IDH1 peptide vaccine. The sequence derives from a woman aged 50 to 65 with glioma.

The CDR3 amino acid sequence is: CASSLGGVADTQYF. The base sequence is TGTGCCAGCAGCTTAGGAGGGGTAGCAGATACGCAGTATTTT. Recombination connected TRBV7-7 to TRBJ2-3; the D segment might be TRBD1 or TRBD2, since each matches 5 bases. Reading from cysteine to phenylalanine, the CDR3 counts 14 amino acids. CDR3 DNA is the only sequence kept; it has 42 bases, read in frame from the first base. Relative to germline, V is 1 base shorter and J is 4 bases shorter, with 9 bases between their ends. The germline V gene (reference sequence) provides CDR1 SSHAT and CDR2 FNYEAQ.